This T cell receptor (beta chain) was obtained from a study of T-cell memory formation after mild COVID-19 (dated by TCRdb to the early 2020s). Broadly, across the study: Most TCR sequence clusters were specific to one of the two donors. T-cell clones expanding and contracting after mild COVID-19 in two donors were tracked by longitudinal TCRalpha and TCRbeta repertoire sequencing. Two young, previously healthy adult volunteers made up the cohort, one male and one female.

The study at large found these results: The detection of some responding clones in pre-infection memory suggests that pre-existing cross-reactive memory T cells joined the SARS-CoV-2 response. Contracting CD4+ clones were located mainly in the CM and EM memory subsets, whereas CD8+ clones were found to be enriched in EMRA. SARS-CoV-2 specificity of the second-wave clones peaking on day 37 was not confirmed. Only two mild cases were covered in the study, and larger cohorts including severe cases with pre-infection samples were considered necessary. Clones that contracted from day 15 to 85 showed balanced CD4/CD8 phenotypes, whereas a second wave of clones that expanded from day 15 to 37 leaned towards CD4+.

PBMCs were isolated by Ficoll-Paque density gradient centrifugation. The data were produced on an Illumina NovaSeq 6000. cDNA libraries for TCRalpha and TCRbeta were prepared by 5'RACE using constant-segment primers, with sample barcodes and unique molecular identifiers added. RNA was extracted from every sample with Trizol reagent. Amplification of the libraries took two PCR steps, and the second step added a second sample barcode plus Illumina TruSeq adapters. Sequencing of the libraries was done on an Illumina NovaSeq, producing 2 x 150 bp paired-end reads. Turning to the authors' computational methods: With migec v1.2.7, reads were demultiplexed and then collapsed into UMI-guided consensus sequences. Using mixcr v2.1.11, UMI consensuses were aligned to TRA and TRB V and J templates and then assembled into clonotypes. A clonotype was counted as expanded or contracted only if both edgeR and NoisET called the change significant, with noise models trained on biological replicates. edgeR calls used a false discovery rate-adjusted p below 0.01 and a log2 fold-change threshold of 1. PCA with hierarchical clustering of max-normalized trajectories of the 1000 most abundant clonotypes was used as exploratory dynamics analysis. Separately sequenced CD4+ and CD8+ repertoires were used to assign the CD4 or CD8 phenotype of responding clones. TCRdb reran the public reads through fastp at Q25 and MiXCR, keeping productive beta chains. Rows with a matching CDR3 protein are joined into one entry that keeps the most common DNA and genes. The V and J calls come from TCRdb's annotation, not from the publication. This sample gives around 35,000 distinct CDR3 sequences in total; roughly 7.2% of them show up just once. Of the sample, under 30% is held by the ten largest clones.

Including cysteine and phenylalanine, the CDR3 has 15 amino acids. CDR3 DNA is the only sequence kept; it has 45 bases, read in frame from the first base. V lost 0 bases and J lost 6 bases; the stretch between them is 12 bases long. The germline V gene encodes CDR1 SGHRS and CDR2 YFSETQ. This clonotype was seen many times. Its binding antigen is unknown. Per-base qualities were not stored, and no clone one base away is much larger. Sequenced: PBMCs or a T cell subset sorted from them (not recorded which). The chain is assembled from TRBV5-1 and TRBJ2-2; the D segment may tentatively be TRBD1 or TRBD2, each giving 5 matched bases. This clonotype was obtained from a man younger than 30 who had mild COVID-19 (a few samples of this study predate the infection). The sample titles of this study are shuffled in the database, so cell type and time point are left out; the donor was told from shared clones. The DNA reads TGCGCCAGCAGCTTGGCGGGACCCAAATCCGGGGAGCTGTTTTTT. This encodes CASSLAGPKSGELFF.